The next 32 T cell receptor beta chains were all read from a single sample in a study of radiation and T cells in renal cell carcinoma. Libraries were prepared by immunoSEQ multiplex PCR; TCRdb keeps only in-frame clonotypes and omits some of them. The table records 70,000 to 100,000 clones, 82% of them present only once. Sample time point: baseline pretreatment blood. Treatment indicated: 15 Gy SBRT to primary tumor, nephrectomy 4 weeks later. Here the sequenced sample was blood, taken from a patient whose treatment included radiotherapy and nephrectomy. The receptors originated from a man in his 60s with renal cell carcinoma.

The rearrangement links TRBV6-5 to TRBJ2-6; D is undetermined. V was clipped by 6 bases and J by 0 bases, with 6 bases between them. The germline V gene has CDR1 MNHEY and CDR2 SVGAGI. This CDR3 contains 14 residues. This CDR3 is CASRAPSGANVLTF. CDR3 bases: TGTGCCAGCAGAGCCCCCTCTGGGGCCAACGTCCTGACTTTC.

The J gene is TRBJ2-3, the V gene TRBV5-1; D is uncertain. Looked up from germline, CDR1 is SGHRS and CDR2 is YFSETQ. This CDR3 contains 15 residues. V was pared by 3 bases and J by 1 base, with 12 bases between. For the CDR3, the DNA is TGCGCCAGCAGCTCCTCCCGACCCGGCACAGATACGCAGTATTTT. Amino acid sequence: CASSSSRPGTDTQYF.

The chain carries TRBV30 and TRBJ1-4; D gene uncertain. This CDR3 is built from 12 residues. CDR1 GTSNPN and CDR2 SVGIG come from the germline V gene (reference sequence). V lost 1 base, J lost 2 bases, and 2 bases lay in between. In nucleotides, the CDR3 is TGTGCCTGGAGTGCTACTAATGAAAAACTGTTTTTT. This translates into CAWSATNEKLFF.

This chain uses TRBV18 with TRBJ2-7, with 9 bases that match TRBD1. CDR1 and CDR2 from the germline V gene are KGHSH and LQKENI. The CDR3 runs to 15 residues. Losses at the gene ends were 5 bases for V and 3 bases for J; bases not matched to a gene: 8. The CDR3 loop reads CASSSLRDRVYEQYF. The CDR3 bases are TGTGCCAGCTCATCCCTCCGGGACAGGGTCTACGAGCAGTACTTC. Combining the CDR3 with reference TRBV18 and TRBJ2-7 gives the whole variable domain NAGVMQNPRHLVRRRGQEARLRCSPMKGHSHVYWYRQLPEEGLKFMVYLQKENIIDESGMPKERFSAEFPKEGPSILRIQQVVRGDSAAYFCASSSLRDRVYEQYFGPGTRLTVT.

The chain recombines TRBV5-1 with TRBJ1-2; D not certain. V lost 0 bases, J lost 1 base, and 13 bases lay in between. CDR3 length: 16 amino acids. CDR1 and CDR2 from the germline V gene are SGHRS and YFSETQ. This chain's CDR3 is CASSLASGVNNYGYTF. DNA of the CDR3: TGCGCCAGCAGCTTGGCGTCCGGAGTGAATAACTATGGCTACACCTTC.

The chain joins TRBV7-9 to TRBJ2-7; D unresolved. Germline V gives CDR1 SEHNR, CDR2 FQNEAQ (reference sequence). V lost 1 base, J lost 2 bases, and 9 bases lay in between. This CDR3 spans 14 amino acids. The CDR3 bases are TGTGCCAGCAGCTTAGGGACGGCCCCCTACGAGCAGTACTTC. It translates to CASSLGTAPYEQYF.

The CDR3 region has the DNA TGTGCCAGGGGACTAGCGGGAGATCATGGCACCGGGGAGCTGTTTTTT. Residues: CARGLAGDHGTGELFF. The rearrangement links TRBV28 to TRBJ2-2; the match to TRBD2 covers 14 bases. CDR3 size: 16 residues. The V segment lost 9 bases and the J segment 4 bases; nucleotides outside the gene matches: 7. Germline lookup yields CDR1 MDHEN and CDR2 SYDVKM.

This chain links TRBV18 with TRBJ2-7; a weak D match, TRBD2 (5 bases). The CDR3 consists of 14 residues. Trimming took 3 bases from V and 1 from J, leaving 10 bases between them. The germline gives CDR1 KGHSH, CDR2 LQKENI. The CDR3 coding sequence is TGTGCCAGCTCACCTACTAGGGATTCCTACGAGCAGTACTTC. Encoded protein: CASSPTRDSYEQYF.

The chain has TRBV18 and TRBJ1-1; TRBD1 agrees at 8 bases. Germline-derived CDR1 and CDR2 are KGHSH and LQKENI. The junction had 4 bases not matched to a gene; V was cut back by 5 bases and J by 2 bases. The CDR3 length is 14 residues. The CDR3 DNA reads TGTGCCAGCTCAGCGGGACAGGACAACACTGAAGCTTTCTTT. This codes for CASSAGQDNTEAFF.

This rearrangement joins TRBV2 to TRBJ1-6, with a tentative D call TRBD1 (6 bases). Germline V gene data show CDR1 as SNHLY and CDR2 as FYNNEI. V dropped 8 bases and J dropped 9 bases, with 14 bases sitting between them. The CDR3 runs to 13 residues. The CDR3 nucleotides are TGTGCCAGCGGAAAGGGGGAGGGTTCACCCCTCCACTTT. Translation gives CASGKGEGSPLHF.

The genes are TRBV6-1 and TRBJ1-4; the D is unclear. CDR1 MNHNS and CDR2 SASEGT come from the germline V gene. The V end was cut by 6 bases, the J end by 8 bases, with 10 bases between. CDR3 length: 12 amino acids. CDR3 residues: CASRIIREKLFF. The CDR3 DNA reads as TGTGCCAGCAGGATAATTAGGGAAAAACTGTTTTTT.

This clone was observed a handful of times. The chain recombines TRBV13 with TRBJ2-3; 9 nucleotides align to TRBD2. The CDR3 runs 17 residues. With V trimmed by 8 bases and J by 4 bases, 16 bases remained unmatched. The germline V gene encodes CDR1 PRHDT and CDR2 FYEKMQ (reference sequence). The CDR3 loop reads CASLRGGGRAHSDTQYF. The DNA of the CDR3 is TGTGCCAGCCTTAGGGGCGGCGGGAGGGCACACTCAGATACGCAGTATTTT.

The chain employs TRBV5-1 and TRBJ1-2; D is undetermined. The CDR3 spans 14 residues. V lost 0 bases and J 4 bases, leaving 10 bases between the germline ends. Germline V gene lookup returns CDR1 SGHRS and CDR2 YFSETQ. As DNA, the CDR3 is TGCGCCAGCAGCTTGGCTGTTGCAGGCTATGGCTACACCTTC. Its protein product is CASSLAVAGYGYTF.

The V and J genes are TRBV4-2 and TRBJ2-5; TRBD2 aligns across 9 bases. The CDR3 sequence is 15 residues long. The V gene end was trimmed by 5 bases and the J gene end by 4 bases; junction bases not matched to a gene: 8. Per germline, CDR1 LGHNA and CDR2 YNFKEQ. The CDR3 nucleotides read TGTGCCAGCAGCGTCGTAGCGGGAGAGTTAGAGACCCAGTACTTC. Translated, it gives CASSVVAGELETQYF.

The chain uses TRBV29-1 and TRBJ2-1; D unresolved. V was shortened by 4 bases and J by 2 bases, with 9 bases between the two germline ends. CDR3 length: 13 residues. CDR1 is SQVTM, CDR2 ANQGSEA, per germline. The CDR3 DNA is TGCAGCGTTGTTTGGCTAACCTACAATGAGCAGTTCTTC. The encoded protein is CSVVWLTYNEQFF.

The rearrangement links TRBV6-6 to TRBJ2-1; 8 bases fit TRBD2. V trimming: 6 bases; J trimming: 8 bases; junction bases outside the gene matches: 3. The CDR3 contains 12 residues. Germline assignment: CDR1 MNHNY and CDR2 SVGAGI (reference sequence). For the CDR3, the DNA is TGTGCCAGCAGACTAGCGGAACATGAGCAGTTCTTC. It is translated as CASRLAEHEQFF.

The chain employs TRBV11-2 and TRBJ2-2; 11 nucleotides align to TRBD1. This CDR3 spans 15 amino acids. Trimming at V came to 5 bases and at J to 4 bases, leaving 3 bases not matched to a gene. The V gene's germline CDR1 is SGHAT and CDR2 FQNNGV. The CDR3 DNA is TGTGCCAGCAGCACCGGGACAGGGGGCACCGGGGAGCTGTTTTTT. This sequence encodes CASSTGTGGTGELFF.

This chain links TRBV6-6 with TRBJ2-7; the D gene is possibly TRBD2 (5 bases). CDR1 is MNHNY, CDR2 SVGAGI, per germline (reference sequence). The germline V and J ends were trimmed by 8 bases and 6 bases, with 14 bases remaining between them. The CDR3 contains 12 residues. The CDR3 is CASHRPEGEQYF. As DNA, the CDR3 is TGTGCCAGCCACAGACCAGAGGGCGAGCAGTACTTC.

The chain has TRBV19 and TRBJ2-2, with 8 nucleotides matching TRBD2. V was pared by 3 bases and J by 2 bases, with 5 bases of the junction left unmatched. Germline V lookup: CDR1 LNHDA, CDR2 SQIVND (reference sequence). The CDR3 is 16 residues long. The CDR3 DNA follows: TGTGCCAGTAGTATCACGCTAGCGGGTAACACCGGGGAGCTGTTTTTT. It specifies CASSITLAGNTGELFF. Using reference TRBV19 and TRBJ2-2 for the parts outside the CDR3, the full variable domain is DGGITQSPKYLFRKEGQNVTLSCEQNLNHDAMYWYRQDPGQGLRLIYYSQIVNDFQKGDIAEGYSVSREKKESFPLTVTSAQKNPTAFYLCASSITLAGNTGELFFGEGSRLTVL.

In its sample, this clone was seen once. The DNA for the CDR3 is TGTGCCAGCAGCTACCCGGGACAGGTGAACACTGAAGCTTTCTTT. It codes for CASSYPGQVNTEAFF. The chain employs TRBV7-3 and TRBJ1-1; 8 nucleotides agree with TRBD1. The CDR3 totals 15 residues. Germline loops: CDR1 SGHTA, CDR2 FQGTGA. V shed 4 bases, J shed 0 bases, and the junction held 4 bases outside the gene matches.

This chain joins TRBV7-9 and TRBJ1-1; 8 bases align to TRBD1. This CDR3 has 13 amino acids. In germline, CDR1 is SEHNR, CDR2 FQNEAQ (reference sequence). Trimming cost V 8 bases and J 4 bases; bases outside gene matches: 6. CDR3 protein: CASGRGLGTEAFF. The DNA for the CDR3 is TGTGCCAGCGGCAGGGGGCTGGGCACTGAAGCTTTCTTT.

The rearrangement uses TRBV7-9 and TRBJ2-2; 8 bases are shared with TRBD2. Germline trimming cut 6 bases from V and 0 bases from J; bases unmatched to any gene: 9. This CDR3 is built from 17 residues. The germline gives CDR1 SEHNR, CDR2 FQNEAQ (reference sequence). CDR3 region: CASSRALREANTGELFF. CDR3 nucleotide sequence: TGTGCCAGCAGTAGAGCTCTGCGGGAGGCGAACACCGGGGAGCTGTTTTTT.

The chain uses TRBV6-5 and TRBJ2-7; D might be TRBD1 (6 bases). The CDR3 sequence is 13 residues long. CDR1 is MNHEY and CDR2 is SVGAGI in the germline V gene. Between the trimmed V and J ends, which lost 4 bases and 3 bases, there was a span of 10 bases. This chain's CDR3 is CASSLTGLYEQYF. The CDR3 nucleotides read TGTGCCAGCAGTTTAACAGGGCTCTACGAGCAGTACTTC.

This chain connects TRBV5-4 to TRBJ2-1; 7 bases line up with TRBD1. J lost 10 bases, V lost 1 base, and 11 bases had no gene match. CDR1 and CDR2 from the germline V gene are SGHNT and YYREEE (reference sequence). There are 15 residues in the CDR3. CDR3 amino acids: CASSLPRGTLREQFF. The CDR3 region has the DNA TGTGCCAGCAGCTTGCCCAGGGGGACATTGCGCGAGCAGTTCTTC. Using reference TRBV5-4 and TRBJ2-1 for the parts outside the CDR3, the full variable domain is ETGVTQSPTHLIKTRGQQVTLRCSSQSGHNTVSWYQQALGQGPQFIFQYYREEENGRGNFPPRFSGLQFPNYSSELNVNALELDDSALYLCASSLPRGTLREQFFGPGTRLTVL.

The chain combines TRBV7-9 with TRBJ2-1; TRBD2 aligns across 12 bases. This CDR3 has 17 amino acids. Germline V lookup: CDR1 SEHNR, CDR2 FQNEAQ (reference sequence). V dropped 0 bases and J dropped 3; count of bases not matched to a gene: 3. The CDR3 spells CASSLATSGSNYNEQFF. The DNA for the CDR3 is TGTGCCAGCAGCTTAGCGACTAGCGGGAGTAACTACAATGAGCAGTTCTTC.

This chain's CDR3 is CSVDGASGHTDTQYF. The DNA for the CDR3 is TGCAGCGTTGACGGGGCTAGCGGGCACACAGATACGCAGTATTTT. V and J are TRBV29-1 and TRBJ2-3, with 8 bases lining up with TRBD2. The J segment lost 2 bases and the V segment lost 3 bases, leaving 7 bases of the junction unmatched. Germline V gives CDR1 SQVTM, CDR2 ANQGSEA. This CDR3 region has 15 residues.

The chain is built from TRBV9 and TRBJ2-7, with no clear D. CDR3 size: 15 residues. CDR1 is SGDLS, CDR2 YYNGEE, per germline. V was cut by 0 bases and J by 3 bases, with 13 bases left in between. The CDR3 nucleotides read TGTGCCAGCAGCGTAGACGGGTGGAACAGCTACGAGCAGTACTTC. Protein product: CASSVDGWNSYEQYF.

The chain recombines TRBV7-9 with TRBJ2-7, with D unresolved. Germline V lookup: CDR1 SEHNR, CDR2 FQNEAQ (reference sequence). The CDR3 is 12 amino acids. V lost 5 bases, J lost 1 base, and 6 bases lay in between. CDR3 protein: CASSQLSYEQYF. The CDR3 DNA follows: TGTGCCAGCAGCCAACTTTCCTACGAGCAGTACTTC.

J is TRBJ2-7 and V is TRBV28; 7 bases line up with TRBD1. The CDR3 contains 15 residues. The V segment lost 2 bases and the J segment 2 bases; nucleotides outside the gene matches: 6. Germline CDR1 is MDHEN and CDR2 is SYDVKM. The CDR3 DNA is TGTGCCAGCAGTTTAGGGGGAACAGGGGCCTACGAGCAGTACTTC. This translates into CASSLGGTGAYEQYF.

This clone was found once. This sequence joins TRBV7-2 and TRBJ2-2, with D unresolved. The CDR3 is 14 residues long. The germline gives CDR1 SGHTA, CDR2 FQGNSA. V lost 1 base and J lost 1, with 4 bases in between. CDR3 in DNA: TGTGCCAGCAGCTTAGTTCAGAACACCGGGGAGCTGTTTTTT. Amino acids: CASSLVQNTGELFF.

The chain joins TRBV19 to TRBJ2-7; 11 bases match TRBD1. CDR1 and CDR2 from the germline V gene are LNHDA and SQIVND (reference sequence). V lost 6 bases, J lost 5 bases, and 12 bases stayed unmatched. This CDR3 is built from 16 residues. CDR3 in DNA: TGTGCCAGTAGCCAAGGTGGCGGACAGGGGGCTAACGAGCAGTACTTC. The encoded protein is CASSQGGGQGANEQYF.

This clone was found once. The rearrangement joins TRBV11-2 to TRBJ2-2; D is unresolved. V was pared by 0 bases and J by 2 bases, with 7 bases between. This CDR3 spans 15 amino acids. Germline values: CDR1 SGHAT, CDR2 FQNNGV. This chain's CDR3 is CASSLEVLNTGELFF. For the CDR3, the DNA is TGTGCCAGCAGCTTAGAAGTACTTAACACCGGGGAGCTGTTTTTT.